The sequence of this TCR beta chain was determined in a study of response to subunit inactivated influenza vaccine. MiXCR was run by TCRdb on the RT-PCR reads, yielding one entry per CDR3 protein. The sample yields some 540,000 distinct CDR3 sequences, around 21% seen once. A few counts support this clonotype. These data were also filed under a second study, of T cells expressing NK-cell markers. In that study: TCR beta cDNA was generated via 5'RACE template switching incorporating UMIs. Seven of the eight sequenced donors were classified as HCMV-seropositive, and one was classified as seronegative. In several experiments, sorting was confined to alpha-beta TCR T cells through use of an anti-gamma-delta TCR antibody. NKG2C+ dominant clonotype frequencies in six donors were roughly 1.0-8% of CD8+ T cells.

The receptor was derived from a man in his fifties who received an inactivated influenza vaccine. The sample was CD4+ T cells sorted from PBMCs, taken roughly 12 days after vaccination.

CDR3 nucleotide sequence: TGTGCCAGCAGTAAAGACAGGTGGGGGTTGGATGAGCAGTTCTTC. Amino acids: CASSKDRWGLDEQFF. The rearrangement joins TRBV7-9 to TRBJ2-1, with a possible D match to TRBD1 (6 bases). This CDR3 comprises 15 residues. Trimming left V 6 bases short and J 8 bases short, with 20 bases between. CDR1 SEHNR and CDR2 FQNEAQ come from the germline V gene (reference sequence).